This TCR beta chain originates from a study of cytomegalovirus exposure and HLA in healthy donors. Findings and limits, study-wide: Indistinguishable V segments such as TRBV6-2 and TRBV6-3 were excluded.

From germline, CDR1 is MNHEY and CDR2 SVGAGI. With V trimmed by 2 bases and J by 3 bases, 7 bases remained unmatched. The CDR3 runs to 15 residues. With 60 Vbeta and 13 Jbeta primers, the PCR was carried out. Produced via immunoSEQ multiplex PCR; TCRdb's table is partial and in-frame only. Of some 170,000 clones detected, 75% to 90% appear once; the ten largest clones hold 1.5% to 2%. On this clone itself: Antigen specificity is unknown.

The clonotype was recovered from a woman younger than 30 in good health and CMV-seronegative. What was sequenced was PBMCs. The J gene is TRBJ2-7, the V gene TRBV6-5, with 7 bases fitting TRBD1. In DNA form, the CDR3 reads TGTGCCAGCAGTTACGCCGGGACAGCCGACTACGAGCAGTACTTC. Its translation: CASSYAGTADYEQYF.